These T cell receptor beta chains were read from a single sample in a study of blood T cell repertoires in COVID-19. TCRdb's copy holds only in-frame clones and misses some; the assay was immunoSEQ multiplex PCR. The table includes around 260,000 clones, 88% detected once. The specimen was peripheral blood. All receptors derive from a human donor in a cohort sampled during active COVID-19. Both conserved end residues are part of each CDR3. The D gene is left open where the match is weak. The size of a clone is reported for some rows only, either as once, few or many, or as a class for expanded clones.

J: TRBJ2-3; D: TRBD2; size: -; V: TRBV5-4; DNA: TGTGCCAGCAGCTTGGCAGTAGCGGGGGACCTTAGCACAGATACGCAGTATTTT; CDR3: CASSLAVAGDLSTDTQYF
J: TRBJ2-7; D: -; size: -; V: TRBV11-2; DNA: TGTGCCAGCAGCCGAGACTATTTCTACGAGCAGTACTTC; CDR3: CASSRDYFYEQYF
J: TRBJ1-1; D: -; size: -; V: TRBV7-2; DNA: TGTGCCAGCAGCTTAGAGAGTAGGGAGGCAAGGAATGAAGCTTTCTTT; CDR3: CASSLESREARNEAFF
J: TRBJ2-7; D: -; size: -; V: TRBV11-2; DNA: TGTGCCAGCAGCTTAGTTAGCAGCCTCCTACGGGAGCAGTACTTC; CDR3: CASSLVSSLLREQYF
J: TRBJ2-3; D: -; size: -; V: TRBV12-3/TRBV12-4; DNA: TGTGCCAGCAGTTTAACAGTTGCCAATACGCAGTATTTT; CDR3: CASSLTVANTQYF
J: TRBJ2-5; D: -; size: -; V: TRBV6-1; DNA: TGTGCCAGCAGTGAAGGACAGGTTTGGCAAGAGACCCAGTACTTC; CDR3: CASSEGQVWQETQYF
J: TRBJ2-3; D: TRBD2; size: -; V: TRBV27; DNA: TGTGCCAGCAGTCCTCCGGGGGGGCCAGATACGCAGTATTTT; CDR3: CASSPPGGPDTQYF
J: TRBJ1-6; D: -; size: once; V: TRBV18; DNA: TGTGCCAGCTCACAACAGGGAGGGCGTAATTCACCCCTCCACTTT; CDR3: CASSQQGGRNSPLHF
J: TRBJ2-7; D: -; size: -; V: TRBV7-2; DNA: TGTGCCAGCAGCTCGAACAGGGCGTCCTACGAGCAGTACTTC; CDR3: CASSSNRASYEQYF
J: TRBJ2-2; D: TRBD1; size: -; V: TRBV5-1; DNA: TGCGCCAGCAGCCCAAACCCGGACAGGGTTAGCACCGGGGAGCTGTTTTTT; CDR3: CASSPNPDRVSTGELFF
J: TRBJ2-7; D: -; size: -; V: TRBV6-6; DNA: TGTGCCAGCAGTTACCATTACGAGCAGTACTTC; CDR3: CASSYHYEQYF
J: TRBJ1-4; D: TRBD1; size: -; V: TRBV7-2; DNA: TGTGCCAGCAGACGTTCCGACAGGGTAGGGGAAAAACTGTTTTTT; CDR3: CASRRSDRVGEKLFF
J: TRBJ2-7; D: TRBD2; size: -; V: TRBV7-2; DNA: TGTGCCAGCAGCTTGAGGCTAGCGGGATACGAGCAGTACTTC; CDR3: CASSLRLAGYEQYF
J: TRBJ1-5; D: -; size: once; V: TRBV4-3; DNA: TGCGCCAGCAGCCCGGGATTACAGGACTATAGCAATCAGCCCCAGCATTTT; CDR3: CASSPGLQDYSNQPQHF
J: TRBJ1-1; D: TRBD1; size: -; V: TRBV5-4; DNA: TGTGCCAGCAGCCTCGGGACAGGGGGAGGCACTGAAGCTTTCTTT; CDR3: CASSLGTGGGTEAFF
J: TRBJ1-3; D: -; size: -; V: TRBV2; DNA: TGTGCCAGCAGGATGGGAGGGGCTGGGAACACCATATATTTT; CDR3: CASRMGGAGNTIYF
J: TRBJ2-1; D: -; size: -; V: TRBV27; DNA: TGTGCCAGCAGTAAATCGGGCGGGTTCTCCTACAATGAGCAGTTCTTC; CDR3: CASSKSGGFSYNEQFF
J: TRBJ2-7; D: TRBD1; size: -; V: TRBV5-1; DNA: TGCGCCAGCAGCACGACAGGGGGCTCTTTGTACGAGCAGTACTTC; CDR3: CASSTTGGSLYEQYF
J: TRBJ2-7; D: -; size: once; V: TRBV20-1; DNA: TGCAGTGCTAGTTTGGCAATCGGGGGCGAGCAGTACTTC; CDR3: CSASLAIGGEQYF
J: TRBJ1-2; D: -; size: -; V: TRBV3-1/TRBV3-2; DNA: TGTGCCAGCAGCCATGCCTCCCGACAGGAAAACTATGGCTACACCTTC; CDR3: CASSHASRQENYGYTF
J: TRBJ2-1; D: TRBD2; size: -; V: TRBV18; DNA: TGTGCCAGCTCACCACCGAGGGCGGGGGTCAACAATGAGCAGTTCTTC; CDR3: CASSPPRAGVNNEQFF
J: TRBJ1-2; D: TRBD1; size: -; V: TRBV19; DNA: TGTGCCAGTAGTATCAACAGGGGTTATGGCTACACCTTC; CDR3: CASSINRGYGYTF
J: TRBJ1-6; D: -; size: -; V: TRBV4-3; DNA: TGCGCCAGCAGCCAAGATTATGAGTACAGGGTAGGAGCCTATAATTCACCCCTCCACTTT; CDR3: CASSQDYEYRVGAYNSPLHF
J: TRBJ1-2; D: TRBD1; size: -; V: TRBV28; DNA: TGTGCCAGCAGTTTCGTCTTCAGGAAACCGGGACAGGGGACTGGCTACACCTTC; CDR3: CASSFVFRKPGQGTGYTF
J: TRBJ2-7; D: -; size: -; V: TRBV2; DNA: TGTGCCAGCAGTGAATTCCTGTCTGCGAGCTCCTACGAGCAGTACTTC; CDR3: CASSEFLSASSYEQYF
J: TRBJ2-7; D: TRBD1; size: once; V: TRBV27; DNA: TGTGCCAGCAGTGTTGACAGGGGAAACTACGAGCAGTACTTC; CDR3: CASSVDRGNYEQYF
J: TRBJ2-7; D: TRBD1; size: -; V: TRBV28; DNA: TGTGCCAGCAGTTTACAAGGGACAGGGTTCCTACTCGAGCAGTACTTC; CDR3: CASSLQGTGFLLEQYF
J: TRBJ1-1; D: TRBD1; size: -; V: TRBV7-3; DNA: TGTGCCAGCAGCAGGGGGCTGCGGACTGAAGCTTTCTTT; CDR3: CASSRGLRTEAFF
J: TRBJ1-2; D: TRBD1; size: -; V: TRBV19; DNA: TGTGCCAGTAGCCGGGACAGATCCTCCTATGGCTACACCTTC; CDR3: CASSRDRSSYGYTF
J: TRBJ1-2; D: -; size: -; V: TRBV20-1; DNA: TGCAGTGTCTCTAACTATGGCTACACCTTC; CDR3: CSVSNYGYTF
J: TRBJ1-2; D: -; size: -; V: TRBV28; DNA: TGTGCCAGCACGGCGGCGACGGGGGGCTATGGCTACACCTTC; CDR3: CASTAATGGYGYTF